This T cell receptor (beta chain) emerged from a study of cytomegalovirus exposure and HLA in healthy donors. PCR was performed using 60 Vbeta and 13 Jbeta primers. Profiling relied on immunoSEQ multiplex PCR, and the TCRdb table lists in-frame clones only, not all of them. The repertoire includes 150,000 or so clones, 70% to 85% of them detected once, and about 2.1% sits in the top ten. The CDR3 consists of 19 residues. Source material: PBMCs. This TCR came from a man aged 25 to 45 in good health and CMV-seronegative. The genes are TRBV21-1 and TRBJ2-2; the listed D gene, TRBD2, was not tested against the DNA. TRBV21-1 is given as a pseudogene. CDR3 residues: CASSKGPSGGAVGTGELFF. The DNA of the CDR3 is TGTGCCAGCAGCAAAGGACCTAGCGGGGGGGCCGTGGGCACCGGGGAGCTGTTTTTT.